A single sample gave rise to the 27 T cell receptor beta chains below, sequenced in a study of T cell changes during pregnancy in multiple sclerosis (dated by TCRdb to the late 2010s). Libraries were constructed by the immunoSEQ multiplex PCR assay. As stored in TCRdb, this immuneACCESS dataset retains in-frame rearrangements with V and J assigned. A fraction of the clones does not appear; measured against another copy, unresolved V genes explain less than half of the discrepancy, and the remainder lacks a known reason. The sample profile shows about 44,000 clones; about 89% of them were found once. In total, the top ten clones hold roughly 1.2% of the sample. Sequenced material: CD4+ T cells from peripheral blood mononuclear cells, taken after pregnancy. These receptors were obtained from a female donor with multiple sclerosis, enrolled in a pregnancy study.

The chain uses TRBV10-3 and TRBJ2-3, with no clear D. V shed 2 bases and J shed 2 bases, with 11 bases lying between them. The CDR3 is 15 residues long. Germline V CDR1 and CDR2: ENHRY, SYGVKD. The CDR3 region has the DNA TGTGCCATCAGTGAGGGAGTCTTAGACACAGATACGCAGTATTTT. Residues: CAISEGVLDTDTQYF.

This chain links TRBV18 with TRBJ1-1; TRBD1 might be the D (6 bases). The CDR3 is 13 residues long. Germline loops: CDR1 KGHSH, CDR2 LQKENI. Trimming removed 5 bases from V and 1 base from J, with 8 bases in between. The CDR3: CASSSTGNTEAFF. The CDR3 DNA follows: TGTGCCAGCTCATCGACAGGGAACACTGAAGCTTTCTTT.

V gene TRBV5-1 combines with J gene TRBJ2-2; D may be TRBD2 (6 bases). Germline V gives CDR1 SGHRS, CDR2 YFSETQ. Between the trimmed V and J ends, which lost 2 bases and 2 bases, there was a span of 10 bases. The CDR3 loop spans 15 amino acids. The CDR3 here is CASSFGGTNTGELFF. Written as DNA, the CDR3 is TGCGCCAGCAGCTTTGGGGGGACCAACACCGGGGAGCTGTTTTTT.

The rearrangement links TRBV5-1 to TRBJ2-1, with D possibly TRBD1 on 6 matching bases. Germline assignment: CDR1 SGHRS and CDR2 YFSETQ. Trimming shortened V by 4 bases and J by 7 bases, and 15 bases separated the two germline ends. The CDR3 covers 14 residues. The CDR3 DNA is TGCGCCAGCAGCGCACAGGGCATCAGGAATGAGCAGTTCTTC. It is translated as CASSAQGIRNEQFF.

This sequence joins TRBV9 and TRBJ2-7; D is possibly TRBD2 (6 bases). The germline gives CDR1 SGDLS, CDR2 YYNGEE. This CDR3 has 14 amino acids. V lost 0 bases and J 7 bases, leaving 14 bases between the germline ends. CDR3 coding DNA: TGTGCCAGCAGCGTAGGGCCGGGAGTGAGGGAGCAGTACTTC. Its translation is CASSVGPGVREQYF.

The chain is built from TRBV6-1 and TRBJ2-7; 10 bases fit TRBD1. Trimming cost V 4 bases and J 2 bases; bases outside gene matches: 8. Germline assignment: CDR1 MNHNS and CDR2 SASEGT. This CDR3 is 16 amino acids long. The CDR3 loop reads CASSVRQGAGAYEQYF. The CDR3 nucleotides are TGTGCCAGCAGTGTTCGACAGGGGGCCGGGGCCTACGAGCAGTACTTC.

The rearrangement links TRBV30 to TRBJ2-1; D is perhaps TRBD1 (5 bases). The germline gives CDR1 GTSNPN, CDR2 SVGIG (reference sequence). CDR3 length: 15 amino acids. V dropped 1 base and J dropped 1 base, with 11 bases sitting between them. DNA of the CDR3: TGTGCCTGGAGTGAAGGGGATCCTTCCTACAATGAGCAGTTCTTC. It yields the protein CAWSEGDPSYNEQFF.

The chain couples TRBV2 to TRBJ1-5, with D perhaps TRBD1 (5 bases). Germline CDR1 reads SNHLY; CDR2 reads FYNNEI. Trimming shortened V by 3 bases and J by 5 bases, and 8 bases separated the two germline ends. CDR3 length equals 13 residues. The CDR3 is CASSDSGYQPQHF. The CDR3 DNA reads as TGTGCCAGCAGTGACTCAGGGTATCAGCCCCAGCATTTT.

This chain joins TRBV7-9 and TRBJ2-1, with 7 bases aligning to TRBD2. The CDR3 runs to 14 residues. The junction had 7 bases not matched to a gene; V was cut back by 2 bases and J by 9 bases. The germline V gene has CDR1 SEHNR and CDR2 FQNEAQ (reference sequence). CDR3 residues: CASSLSGTYSEQFF. The CDR3 nucleotides are TGTGCCAGCAGCTTAAGCGGGACCTACTCTGAGCAGTTCTTC.

The chain couples TRBV14 to TRBJ1-2, with D possibly being TRBD1 (5 bases). V was clipped by 4 bases and J by 5 bases, with 8 bases between them. This CDR3 spans 12 amino acids. Germline CDR1 is SGHDN and CDR2 is FVKESK. This CDR3 is CASSRGGYGYTF. CDR3 nucleotides: TGTGCCAGCAGCCGGGGGGGATATGGCTACACCTTC.

The gene calls are TRBV29-1 and TRBJ2-7, with TRBD1 matching 10 bases. J lost 2 bases, V lost 1 base, and 5 bases had no gene match. The CDR3 loop spans 15 amino acids. The germline V gene has CDR1 SQVTM and CDR2 ANQGSEA. CDR3 sequence: CSVEAGQGLTYEQYF. The CDR3 DNA is TGCAGCGTTGAAGCGGGACAGGGGTTAACCTACGAGCAGTACTTC.

The chain combines TRBV5-1 with TRBJ1-1, with D possibly TRBD1 on 6 matching bases. This CDR3 has 14 residues. V shed 4 bases and J shed 5 bases, with 15 bases lying between them. Looked up from germline, CDR1 is SGHRS and CDR2 is YFSETQ. CDR3 sequence: CASSLRIQGTEAFF. CDR3 in DNA: TGCGCCAGCAGCCTTCGAATCCAGGGGACTGAAGCTTTCTTT.

V gene TRBV6-1 combines with J gene TRBJ2-4; D unclear. Trimming stripped 3 bases from V and 6 bases from J, with 9 bases between. The CDR3 contains 13 residues. In germline, CDR1 is MNHNS, CDR2 SASEGT. CDR3 sequence: CASSDGQINIQYF. CDR3 in DNA: TGTGCCAGCAGTGATGGCCAGATAAACATTCAGTACTTC.

The V call is TRBV10-3, the J call TRBJ1-3, with 7 bases lining up with TRBD1. J gave up 3 bases and V 10 bases, and 6 bases lay outside the gene matches. The CDR3 runs 13 residues. Germline-derived CDR1 and CDR2 are ENHRY and SYGVKD. The DNA of the CDR3 is TGTGCCACCCACCAGGGGGTTGGAAACACCATATATTTT. Protein product: CATHQGVGNTIYF.

The J gene is TRBJ2-5, the V gene TRBV25-1, with D possibly matching TRBD1 (6 bases). This CDR3 contains 15 residues. Deletions cut 0 bases from V and 5 bases from J, with 13 bases between. Per germline, CDR1 MGHDK and CDR2 SYGVNS. The CDR3 loop is CASSEYQGQRETQYF. The CDR3 DNA reads TGTGCCAGCAGTGAATACCAGGGGCAACGGGAGACCCAGTACTTC. The full variable domain, its missing parts supplied by reference TRBV25-1 and TRBJ2-5, is EADIYQTPRYLVIGTGKKITLECSQTMGHDKMYWYQQDPGMELHLIHYSYGVNSTEKGDLSSESTVSRIRTEHFPLTLESARPSHTSQYLCASSEYQGQRETQYFGPGTRLLVL.

The V and J genes are TRBV11-2 and TRBJ1-3; 8 bases are a match to TRBD1. This CDR3 is built from 13 residues. The V gene end was trimmed by 5 bases and the J gene end by 6 bases; junction bases not matched to a gene: 3. In germline, CDR1 is SGHAT, CDR2 FQNNGV. The CDR3 here is CASSADRENTIYF. The DNA of the CDR3 is TGTGCCAGCAGCGCGGACAGGGAAAACACCATATATTTT.

The chain joins TRBV29-1 to TRBJ2-3, with unresolved D. The CDR3 runs to 12 residues. The V end was cut by 2 bases, the J end by 2 bases, with 5 bases between. Germline CDR1 and CDR2: SQVTM and ANQGSEA. CDR3 sequence reads: CSVESFTDTQYF. CDR3 nucleotides: TGCAGCGTTGAAAGCTTCACAGATACGCAGTATTTT.

J is TRBJ2-7 and V is TRBV19; TRBD2 is a possible D gene (6 bases). CDR3 length: 13 amino acids. Trimming stripped 9 bases from V and 2 bases from J, with 14 bases between. Germline V gene sequence: CDR1 LNHDA, CDR2 SQIVND (reference sequence). Written as DNA, the CDR3 is TGTGCCAGCGGACATAGCGGAACCTACGAGCAGTACTTC. Amino acids: CASGHSGTYEQYF.

The chain recombines TRBV5-4 with TRBJ1-2; D may be TRBD1 (5 bases). Germline assignment: CDR1 SGHNT and CDR2 YYREEE (reference sequence). V gave up 0 bases and J gave up 7 bases, with 10 bases separating them. The CDR3 runs 13 residues. CDR3 nucleotides: TGTGCCAGCAGCTTGGACAGGAACGGTGGCTACACCTTC. This codes for CASSLDRNGGYTF.

This chain links TRBV27 with TRBJ1-1; 10 bases fit TRBD1. V was pared by 6 bases and J by 11 bases, with 12 bases of the junction left unmatched. The germline V gene encodes CDR1 MNHEY and CDR2 SMNVEV (reference sequence). This CDR3 spans 14 amino acids. The DNA for the CDR3 is TGTGCCAGCAGCTCCCTACGGGACAGGGGAAGGGCTTTCTTT. This translates into CASSSLRDRGRAFF.

In its sample, this clone was seen a few times. CDR3 in DNA: TGTGCCAGCAGTTCGGACGGACAGCCCTCGAATGAAAAACTGTTTTTT. Its protein product is CASSSDGQPSNEKLFF. The rearrangement joins TRBV28 to TRBJ1-4, with D possibly matching TRBD1 (6 bases). The V end lost 4 bases, the J end lost 5 bases, and 17 bases lay between the germline ends. The germline gives CDR1 MDHEN, CDR2 SYDVKM. The CDR3 contains 16 residues.

The V call is TRBV5-1, the J call TRBJ1-4; 9 bases fit TRBD1. CDR3 size: 15 residues. The V gene's germline CDR1 is SGHRS and CDR2 YFSETQ. The V segment lost 4 bases and the J segment 5 bases; nucleotides outside the gene matches: 6. Here the CDR3 DNA reads TGCGCCAGCAGCCCCCCCGGGACAGGGAATGAAAAACTGTTTTTT. This sequence encodes CASSPPGTGNEKLFF.

V usage is TRBV28 and J usage is TRBJ2-7; 15 nucleotides match TRBD2. CDR1 is MDHEN and CDR2 is SYDVKM in the germline V gene. V lost 5 bases to trimming and J lost 5 bases; unmatched junction nucleotides: 4. CDR3 length: 15 amino acids. CDR3 sequence reads: CASSLWTSGRDEQYF. The CDR3 nucleotides read TGTGCCAGCAGTCTCTGGACTAGCGGGAGGGACGAGCAGTACTTC.

The chain couples TRBV6-6 to TRBJ1-3, with TRBD1 as a possible D gene (5 bases). Germline V CDR1 and CDR2: MNHNY, SVGAGI (reference sequence). CDR3 length: 15 residues. Trimming took 2 bases from V and 4 from J, leaving 12 bases between them. The CDR3 DNA sequence: TGTGCCAGCAGTTACGCCAGGGCAGGAGGAAACACCATATATTTT. Translated: CASSYARAGGNTIYF.

The chain is built from TRBV5-6 and TRBJ1-2; possible D gene TRBD1, 5 bases. Deletions cut 2 bases from V and 4 bases from J, with 12 bases between. Germline lookup yields CDR1 SGHDT and CDR2 YYEEEE. This CDR3 has 14 amino acids. For the CDR3, the DNA is TGTGCCAGCAGCTTAGGGGCACTGAGCTATGGCTACACCTTC. Protein product: CASSLGALSYGYTF. The full variable domain, in which reference TRBV5-6 and TRBJ1-2 provide the parts outside the CDR3, is DAGVTQSPTHLIKTRGQQVTLRCSPKSGHDTVSWYQQALGQGPQFIFQYYEEEERQRGNFPDRFSGHQFPNYSSELNVNALLLGDSALYLCASSLGALSYGYTFGSGTRLTVV.

The CDR3 nucleotides read TGTGCCAGCAGTACCGGGACTAGCGGGATCCACGAGCAGTACTTC. It encodes CASSTGTSGIHEQYF. The chain joins TRBV28 to TRBJ2-7; 13 bases match TRBD2. The J segment lost 5 bases and the V segment lost 5 bases, leaving 6 bases of the junction unmatched. Germline V gives CDR1 MDHEN, CDR2 SYDVKM. The CDR3 runs to 15 residues.

The chain recombines TRBV25-1 with TRBJ2-5; 9 bases line up with TRBD1. The DNA end lines up better with TRBJ2-7; the J call may be wrong. There are 15 residues in the CDR3. CDR1 MGHDK and CDR2 SYGVNS come from the germline V gene. The CDR3 sequence: CASTEGGQGCYEQYF. DNA of the CDR3: TGTGCCAGCACCGAAGGGGGACAGGGTTGTTACGAGCAGTACTTC.